This T cell receptor (beta chain) was obtained from a study of long-term antiretroviral therapy in people with HIV. Study-wide results and limits: The clones with expansion before ART were dominant in the repertoire at all time points.

Details on this clone: Antigen unknown.

CDR1 is SGHTA, CDR2 FQGNSA, per germline. The CDR3 runs to 13 residues. Deletions cut 2 bases from V and 1 base from J, with 6 bases between. Researchers ran immunoSEQ v3.0 at survey level. Profiled with immunoSEQ multiplex PCR; TCRdb holds only in-frame clones, not every one. The sample comprises about 25,000 clones, around 90% of which are singletons, and 4.5% to 6% rests with the top ten. The sequence derives from a man younger than 45 with HIV. The chain carries TRBV7-2 and TRBJ2-7, with D unresolved. The starting material was unsorted PBMCs, obtained around 4.6 years after starting antiretroviral therapy. This CDR3 reads CASSLTASYEQYF. The DNA for the CDR3 is TGTGCCAGCAGCTTAACAGCGTCCTACGAGCAGTACTTC.